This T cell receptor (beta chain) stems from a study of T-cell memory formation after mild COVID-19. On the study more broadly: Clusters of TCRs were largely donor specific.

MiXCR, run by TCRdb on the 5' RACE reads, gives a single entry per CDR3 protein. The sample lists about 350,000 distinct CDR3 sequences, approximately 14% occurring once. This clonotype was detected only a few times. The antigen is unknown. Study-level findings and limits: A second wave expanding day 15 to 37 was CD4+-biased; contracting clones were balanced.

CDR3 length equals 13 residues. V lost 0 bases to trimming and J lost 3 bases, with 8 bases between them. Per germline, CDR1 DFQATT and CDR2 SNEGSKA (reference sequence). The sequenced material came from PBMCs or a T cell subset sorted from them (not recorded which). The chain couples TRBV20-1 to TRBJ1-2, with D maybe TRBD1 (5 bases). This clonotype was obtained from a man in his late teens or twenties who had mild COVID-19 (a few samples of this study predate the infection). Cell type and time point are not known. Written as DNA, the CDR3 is TGCAGTGCTAGAGAAGCAGGGCACTATGGCTACACCTTC. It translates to CSAREAGHYGYTF.